The present T cell receptor (beta chain) was sequenced within a study of OX40 agonist ivuxolimab in advanced cancers. Study-wide background: Hepatocellular carcinoma, melanoma, renal cell or head and neck cancer occurred in dose-escalation patients. General observations from the study: Partial responders receiving 0.1-3.0 mg/kg showed among the lowest clonal expansion. Also present in some nonresponders was a low level of normalized T-cell clonal expansion.

The CDR3 has 14 amino acids. CDR1 is SEHNR and CDR2 is FQNEAQ in the germline V gene (reference sequence). Between the trimmed V and J ends, which lost 1 base and 1 base, there was a span of 6 bases. The data were produced by immunoSEQ multiplex PCR, yet TCRdb's version contains in-frame clones alone and is incomplete. The data hold 60,000 to 75,000 clones, with roughly 84% observed a single time. In regard to this clone: The antigen remains unidentified.

Here the sequenced sample was CD4+ or CD8+ T cells sorted from blood, taken in a trial of the OX40 agonist ivuxolimab. The clonotype originates from an adult with an advanced solid tumor such as melanoma, head and neck, liver or kidney cancer. V gene TRBV7-9 combines with J gene TRBJ2-3, with TRBD1 as a possible D gene (6 bases). The CDR3 nucleotides read TGTGCCAGCAGCTTAGAGGGGGGCACAGATACGCAGTATTTT. Its translation is CASSLEGGTDTQYF.